The 10 T cell receptor beta chains below all came from one sample that was sequenced in a study of blood T cell repertoires in COVID-19 (TCRdb year 2020). The receptor library was made with the immunoSEQ multiplex PCR assay. The source is immuneACCESS, and TCRdb retained only in-frame sequences with V and J called. Part of the clones is not carried over; for the studies checked, unresolved V genes explain less than half of this, and the remainder is unexplained. Counted in this sample were about 200,000 clones; 86% of them appeared once. Clones ranked in the top ten supply approximately 5% of the sample. The sample comprised PBMCs or T cells enriched from blood (not recorded which). These receptors were collected from a man aged 35 to 55 with acute COVID-19.

The chain has TRBV7-6 and TRBJ2-2; 7 bases are a match to TRBD1. V shed 5 bases, J shed 1 base, and the junction held 13 bases outside the gene matches. The CDR3 spans 18 residues. Looked up from germline, CDR1 is SGHVS and CDR2 is FNYEAQ. CDR3 residues: CASSARRYSGGNTGELFF. CDR3 DNA: TGTGCCAGCAGCGCTAGAAGATACTCAGGGGGGAACACCGGGGAGCTGTTTTTT.

The chain uses TRBV18 and TRBJ2-7, with TRBD2 identical over 7 bases. Looked up from germline, CDR1 is KGHSH and CDR2 is LQKENI. This CDR3 is 13 amino acids long. V gave up 3 bases and J gave up 3 bases; unmatched junction bases: 2. CDR3 DNA: TGTGCCAGCTCACCCGGACTAGTCTACGAGCAGTACTTC. Encoded protein: CASSPGLVYEQYF.

V usage is TRBV12-3 or TRBV12-4 and J usage is TRBJ2-2; TRBD2 is a possible D gene (6 bases). The CDR3 is 13 amino acids. The CDR3 coding sequence is TGTGATTGGCTCACGGAGGGCACCGGGGAGCTGTTTTTT. Translating gives CDWLTEGTGELFF.

This clone was counted once. The chain employs TRBV27 and TRBJ1-2; D unclear. Germline CDR1 is MNHEY and CDR2 is SMNVEV (reference sequence). The CDR3 totals 13 residues. Trimming took 4 bases from V and 5 from J, leaving 11 bases between them. The CDR3 region is CASSSTGSYGYTF. DNA for the CDR3: TGTGCCAGCAGTTCCACGGGGTCGTATGGCTACACCTTC.

V gene TRBV23-1 combines with J gene TRBJ2-1, with 10 bases matching TRBD2. TRBV23-1 falls under the ORF class, with uncertain function. V trimming: 6 bases; J trimming: 8 bases; junction bases outside the gene matches: 10. The CDR3 runs to 15 residues. The CDR3 coding sequence is TGCGCCAGCAGCCCAGAGCGGGAGGGTGTGCATGAGCAGTTCTTC. It specifies CASSPEREGVHEQFF.

The CDR3 protein is CASSRTGADTEAFF. As DNA, the CDR3 is TGTGCCAGCTCCCGGACAGGGGCGGACACTGAAGCTTTCTTT. This chain uses TRBV18 with TRBJ1-1; TRBD1 agrees at 9 bases. Germline V gives CDR1 KGHSH, CDR2 LQKENI. V trimming: 6 bases; J trimming: 3 bases; junction bases outside the gene matches: 5. CDR3 length: 14 residues.

The sample holds one count of this clone. The rearrangement uses TRBV29-1 and TRBJ2-3; TRBD2 matches 12 bases. V lost 3 bases to trimming and J lost 2 bases; unmatched junction nucleotides: 3. The CDR3 loop spans 15 amino acids. CDR1 SQVTM and CDR2 ANQGSEA come from the germline V gene. The CDR3 loop reads CSVDGLAGNTDTQYF. In nucleotides, the CDR3 is TGCAGCGTTGACGGACTAGCGGGGAACACAGATACGCAGTATTTT.

This clone has just one count. The V and J genes are TRBV28 and TRBJ2-7, with 9 bases fitting TRBD1. Germline loops: CDR1 MDHEN, CDR2 SYDVKM. The ends lost 4 bases at V and 3 bases at J; junction bases unmatched: 7. The length of the CDR3 is 15 residues. The CDR3: CASSSRGTGNYEQYF. In DNA, the CDR3 is TGTGCCAGCAGTTCCCGAGGGACAGGGAACTACGAGCAGTACTTC.

V is TRBV7-2 and J is TRBJ1-2; 7 bases fit TRBD1. V shed 1 base and J 10 bases; nucleotides not matched to a gene: 12. The germline CDR1 and CDR2 sequences are SGHTA and FQGNSA. CDR3 length: 15 amino acids. The CDR3: CASSLGSDRRGNYTF. As DNA, the CDR3 is TGTGCCAGCAGCTTAGGATCGGACAGGAGGGGAAACTACACCTTC.

A remark on this clone: The germline gene is not matched at one end of the junction; a read error may be the cause. V and J are TRBV2 and TRBJ2-2; D is ambiguous. The CDR3 spans 13 residues. Per germline, CDR1 SNHLY and CDR2 FYNNEI. The CDR3 loop reads CASSIHNNGELFF. The DNA of the CDR3 is TGTGCCAGCAGTATTCACAACAACGGGGAGCTGTTTTTT.